This T cell receptor (beta chain) appears in the sequencing data of a study of T cell changes during pregnancy in multiple sclerosis. Germline CDR1 and CDR2: MDHEN and SYDVKM. The CDR3 covers 14 residues. V shed 5 bases, J shed 7 bases, and the junction held 9 bases outside the gene matches. This table comes from immunoSEQ multiplex PCR, and its TCRdb copy is limited to in-frame clones, with some not included. Here the sample spans fewer than 20,000 clones, over 65% being singletons. This specimen consisted of CD8+ T cells from peripheral blood mononuclear cells, obtained after pregnancy. The chain links TRBV28 to TRBJ2-7; 9 nucleotides align to TRBD1. This receptor was identified in a female donor with multiple sclerosis, enrolled in a pregnancy study. DNA for the CDR3: TGTGCCAGCAGTCCTAACAGGGGGCTCTGGGAGCAGTACTTC. Protein: CASSPNRGLWEQYF.